This T cell receptor beta chain was recovered during a study of blood T cell repertoires in COVID-19. Study-level background: From the United States, Italy and Spain came samples of acute and convalescent COVID-19. In each case, the material was cDNA or gDNA derived from T cells, B-cell-depleted T cells, or PBMCs.

The CDR3 has 15 residues. The germline CDR1 and CDR2 sequences are MDHEN and SYDVKM. V lost 5 bases, J lost 3 bases, and 4 bases stayed unmatched. Study processing details: Estimation of nucleated cell counts relied on the amplification of reference gene primers. Assay: immunoSEQ multiplex PCR; the TCRdb copy retains only in-frame clones and omits some. From that table come the V and J calls and clone size; the DNA was used to work out D and trimming. The data contain roughly 250,000 clones, more than 75% of them singletons. The specimen sequenced was peripheral blood. The TCR comes from a woman aged 40 to 50 who had recovered from COVID-19. V is TRBV28 and J is TRBJ1-4, with 9 bases fitting TRBD1. The CDR3 is CASSPRDRANEKLFF. The CDR3 coding sequence is TGTGCCAGCAGTCCGCGGGACAGGGCTAATGAAAAACTGTTTTTT.